These T cell receptor beta chains were read from a single sample in a study of identical twins. TCRdb processed the 5' RACE reads anew with MiXCR; each CDR3 protein has one entry. This sample carries 1.5 million to 2 million distinct CDR3 sequences, about 32% of them seen once, and the ten largest clones take 0.25% to 0.3%. Sequenced: cord blood. These receptors all come from a newborn girl in good health. The CDR3 runs from the conserved cysteine through the conserved F or W. Each record gives: V gene, clone size, J gene, D gene, CDR3 DNA, CDR3 protein. D genes are given only for firm matches. Size values are once, few and many counts, or a class for expanded clones, and some rows have none.

TRBV27,.,TRBJ1-1,.,TGTGCCAGCGGCAGGCACACTGAAGCTTTCTTT,CASGRHTEAFF
TRBV6-5,few,TRBJ2-1,TRBD2,TGCGCCAGCAGAATCATTGATAGCGGGTACAATGAGCAGTTCTTC,CASRIIDSGYNEQFF
TRBV27,.,TRBJ1-5,.,TGTGCCAGCAGTTTGTCCAGGGGAAACAAACAGCCCCAGCATTTT,CASSLSRGNKQPQHF
TRBV28,many,TRBJ2-7,TRBD1,TGTGCCAGCGGACAGGCCTACGAGCAGTACTTC,CASGQAYEQYF
TRBV12-3/TRBV12-4,.,TRBJ2-1,TRBD2,TGTGCCGGAACCCATATTGGGACTAGCGGGGGGGCATACAATGAGCAGTTCTTC,CAGTHIGTSGGAYNEQFF
TRBV18,few,TRBJ1-4,.,TGTGCCAGCTCACCCCTCAGGGACACTAATGAAAAACTGTTTTTT,CASSPLRDTNEKLFF
TRBV25-1,.,TRBJ2-6,.,TGTGCCAGCAGTGAAGGAACCAACGTCCTGACTTTC,CASSEGTNVLTF
TRBV29-1,few,TRBJ1-4,.,TGCAGCGTTCAAGTCCCCGGGGAAAAACTGTTTTTT,CSVQVPGEKLFF
TRBV28,.,TRBJ2-7,.,TGTGCCAGCAGTTTGACCCACTACGAGCAGTACTTC,CASSLTHYEQYF
TRBV9,.,TRBJ2-1,.,TGTGCCAGCAGCGTAGAACCGGGAGCGCTTTACAATGAGCAGTTCTTC,CASSVEPGALYNEQFF
TRBV20-1,few,TRBJ2-1,.,TGCAGTGCTAGACCCAAGGGCGATGAGCAGTTCTTC,CSARPKGDEQFF
TRBV29-1,.,TRBJ1-2,.,TGCAGCGTTGTTGAGGGCTTTAACTATGGCTACACCTTC,CSVVEGFNYGYTF
TRBV7-2,.,TRBJ2-2,.,TGTGCCAGCAGCCCGATCGGCCACACCGGGGAGCTGTTTTTT,CASSPIGHTGELFF
TRBV27,many,TRBJ1-1,.,TGTGCCAGCAGCTTAAGAGGGACGAACACTGAAGCTTTCTTT,CASSLRGTNTEAFF
TRBV25-1,.,TRBJ2-5,.,TGTGCCAGCACAGGACAGATAACGCCTCCCAATGAGCAGTACTTC,CASTGQITPPNEQYF
TRBV10-3,.,TRBJ1-1,TRBD1,TGTGCCGCACAGGGGCAGGGGAAAGCTGAAGCTTTCTTT,CAAQGQGKAEAFF
TRBV20-1,few,TRBJ1-4,.,TGCAGTGCTATAAAAACAACTAATGAAAAACTGTTTTTT,CSAIKTTNEKLFF
TRBV15,once,TRBJ2-7,.,TGTGCCACCAGCAGAGATAACGGACCGGGCGAGCAGTACTTC,CATSRDNGPGEQYF
TRBV5-1,.,TRBJ2-5,.,TGCGCCAGCAGCTCAAGACTAGGTAGTGAGACCCAGTACTTC,CASSSRLGSETQYF
TRBV19,.,TRBJ2-4,.,TGTGCCAGTAGTACCGCAGTGAAGTTGGCCAAAAACATTCAGTACTTC,CASSTAVKLAKNIQYF
TRBV6-1,few,TRBJ2-1,TRBD2,TGTGCCAGCGGGGCCTCACTAGCGGGTTACAATGAGCAGTTCTTC,CASGASLAGYNEQFF
TRBV9,.,TRBJ1-1,.,TGTGCCAGCAGCGCCGGGGGGGCTCACACTGAAGCTTTCTTT,CASSAGGAHTEAFF
TRBV20-1,.,TRBJ1-1,.,TGCAGTGCTAGAGTGGGGGGGGGCACTGAAGCTTTCTTT,CSARVGGGTEAFF
TRBV10-3,.,TRBJ1-2,TRBD1,TGTGCCATCAGTGGCCCCGGGACAGGGGCCCGATCTAGCTATGGCTACACCTTC,CAISGPGTGARSSYGYTF
TRBV7-2,many,TRBJ1-4,TRBD1,TGTGCCAGCAGCCTATGGACAGGGGATGAAAAACTGTTTTTT,CASSLWTGDEKLFF
TRBV5-1,.,TRBJ1-4,.,TGCGCCAGCAGCTTGGCCGGGGGAGCCGCCTCTAATGAAAAACTGTTTTTT,CASSLAGGAASNEKLFF
TRBV15,.,TRBJ2-4,TRBD2,TGTGCCACCAGCAGATCACAGACTAGCGGGGAAAACATTCAGTACTTC,CATSRSQTSGENIQYF
TRBV7-9,.,TRBJ1-4,.,TGTGCCAGCCGTCACGGAACTAATGAAAAACTGGTTTTT,CASRHGTNEKLVF
TRBV28,.,TRBJ2-1,TRBD2,TGTGCCAGCAGTCCTTGGGCTAGCGGGGTGGAAGAGACCCAGTTCTTC,CASSPWASGVEETQFF
TRBV2,.,TRBJ2-7,TRBD2,TGTGCCAGCAGTGTGGCTAGCGGGGGGGCGTCCGCCTACGAGCAGTACTTC,CASSVASGGASAYEQYF
TRBV7-9,many,TRBJ1-5,.,TGCGCCAGCAGCTTGGGGACAAATCAGCCCCAGCATTTT,CASSLGTNQPQHF
TRBV2,.,TRBJ1-2,TRBD1,TGTGCCAGCAGTGCCCAAGACAGGGTCCTAAAAGGCTACACCTTC,CASSAQDRVLKGYTF
TRBV4-1,.,TRBJ2-5,.,TGCGCCAGCAGCCTGGGTGGGTTTCCTGAGCAGTACTTC,CASSLGGFPEQYF
TRBV25-1,.,TRBJ2-5,.,TGTGCCAGCAGTGCCAAAGTCCTAGGGGGGGAGACCCAGTACTTC,CASSAKVLGGETQYF
TRBV5-1,.,TRBJ2-3,.,TGCGCCAGCAGCCGTGGCCGGTCTAGGGACACAGATACGCAGTATTTT,CASSRGRSRDTDTQYF
TRBV27,.,TRBJ2-4,.,TGTGCCAGCAGTAATCCAACACTAGCCAAAAACATTCAGTACTTC,CASSNPTLAKNIQYF
TRBV7-9,few,TRBJ2-1,TRBD2,TGTGCCAGCAGCTTAAGATCAGGGCTAGCGGGAGGTCTACGGTTCGATGAGCAGTTCTTC,CASSLRSGLAGGLRFDEQFF